A selection of T cell receptor beta chains follows, all from one sample in a study of T cells after posttransplantation cyclophosphamide. Measured with immunoSEQ multiplex PCR; TCRdb has only the in-frame clones, and not every one. The table has thousands of clones, roughly three fifths seen once. Sequencing input: memory CD8+ T cells sorted from blood. The receptors shown here come from a woman aged 25 to 39 in good health and a related stem cell transplant donor. The CDR3 runs from the conserved cysteine through the conserved F or W. D genes are given only for firm matches. The size of a clone is reported for some rows only, either as once, few or many, or as a class for expanded clones.

- | - | TRBJ1-1 | TRBV6-4 | CASSDSSSSEAFF | TGTGCCAGCAGTGACTCCTCTAGTTCTGAAGCTTTCTTT
- | TRBD1 | TRBJ2-5 | TRBV4-2 | CASSPGQGTQETQYF | TGTGCCAGCAGCCCGGGACAGGGAACGCAAGAGACCCAGTACTTC
few | - | TRBJ2-3 | TRBV11-1 | CASSLAATYGTDTQYF | TGTGCCAGCAGCTTAGCCGCGACTTACGGCACAGATACGCAGTATTTT
few | - | TRBJ2-7 | TRBV6-6 | CASSYGQEAHEQYF | TGTGCCAGCAGTTACGGTCAGGAAGCACACGAGCAGTACTTC
- | - | TRBJ2-2 | TRBV30 | CAWSVEGREAGELFF | TGTGCCTGGAGTGTAGAAGGGAGAGAAGCCGGGGAGCTGTTTTTT
few | TRBD1 | TRBJ2-7 | TRBV30 | CAWGQGSEQYF | TGTGCCTGGGGACAGGGCTCCGAGCAGTACTTC
- | TRBD1 | TRBJ2-6 | TRBV4-3 | CASSQDRGLGANVLTF | TGCGCCAGCAGCCAAGACAGGGGGCTCGGGGCCAACGTCCTGACTTTC
- | - | TRBJ2-1 | TRBV10-1 | CASSEQANEQFF | TGCGCCAGCAGTGAACAGGCCAATGAGCAGTTCTTC
- | - | TRBJ1-1 | TRBV11-2 | CASSPGVTEAFF | TGTGCCAGCAGCCCGGGTGTTACTGAAGCTTTCTTT
few | TRBD1 | TRBJ1-6 | TRBV7-4 | CASSFMDWTGGNSPLHF | TGTGCCAGCAGCTTCATGGACTGGACAGGGGGTAATTCACCCCTCCACTTT
- | - | TRBJ2-6 | TRBV6-4 | CASSDGLSGANVLTF | TGTGCCAGCAGTGACGGACTCTCTGGGGCCAACGTCCTGACTTTC
few | TRBD1 | TRBJ1-2 | TRBV11-2 | CASSLGTGNGYTF | TGTGCCAGCAGCTTGGGGACAGGGAATGGCTACACCTTC
- | - | TRBJ2-7 | TRBV15 | CATSRESGEQYF | TGTGCCACCAGCAGAGAATCCGGGGAGCAGTACTTC
- | - | TRBJ2-3 | TRBV6-4 | CASSDSTFTDTQYF | TGTGCCAGCAGTGACTCGACTTTTACAGATACGCAGTATTTT
- | - | TRBJ2-3 | TRBV19 | CASPHRGSYRPDTQYF | TGTGCCAGTCCTCACCGAGGATCCTATCGGCCAGATACGCAGTATTTT
- | - | TRBJ1-1 | TRBV18 | CASSPPVAGFTEAFF | TGTGCCAGCTCACCACCGGTGGCGGGGTTCACTGAAGCTTTCTTT
few | TRBD2 | TRBJ2-6 | TRBV2 | CASSEMGGFFSGANVLTF | TGTGCCAGCAGTGAAATGGGGGGGTTTTTCTCTGGGGCCAACGTCCTGACTTTC
- | - | TRBJ2-1 | TRBV6-5 | CASSYQGEAYNEQFF | TGTGCCAGCAGTTACCAGGGTGAGGCCTACAATGAGCAGTTCTTC
- | TRBD2 | TRBJ2-3 | TRBV6-1 | CASSTPAGGPDTQYF | TGTGCCAGCAGTACCCCAGCGGGGGGGCCGGATACGCAGTATTTT
- | TRBD1 | TRBJ1-5 | TRBV27 | CASSPGTGGRNQPQHF | TGTGCCAGCAGCCCCGGGACAGGGGGCCGCAATCAGCCCCAGCATTTT
- | - | TRBJ2-3 | TRBV4-1 | CASSYPSEDTQYF | TGCGCCAGCAGCTACCCTAGCGAAGATACGCAGTATTTT